One T cell receptor (beta chain) is described in this entry. The data derive from a study of identical twins. Using its own MiXCR run on the 5' RACE reads, TCRdb lists one record per CDR3 protein. The sample has 1.5 million to 2 million distinct CDR3 sequences, around a third seen once. The CDR3 runs 15 residues. Per the germline V gene, CDR1 is LNHNV and CDR2 is YYDKDF (reference sequence). Sequenced sample: cord blood. The sequence derives from a newborn girl in good health. This chain links TRBV15 with TRBJ2-1; TRBD2 matches at 8 bases. The end of the DNA fits TRBJ2-7 better, so the J call may be wrong. CDR3 residues: CATSLGRASYNEQYF. The CDR3 DNA reads as TGTGCCACCTCACTCGGGAGGGCCTCCTACAATGAGCAGTACTTC.